This entry features one TCR beta chain sequence. Its antigen remains undetermined. Qualities for individual bases were not recorded, and no much larger clone is one base off. Read against the paper, the sample's treatment or condition label means: live attenuated yellow fever vaccine strain. At each blood-draw timepoint, two biological replicates of bulk PBMCs were collected. PBMCs were isolated from peripheral blood using a standard Ficoll-Paque protocol. TriZol was used to extract RNA from bulk PBMCs, from CD4 and CD8 fractions, and from dextramer-positive and dextramer-negative fractions. TCR cDNA was synthesized by 5'RACE template switching, through which a universal primer site and unique molecular identifiers were introduced. cDNA synthesis was primed from both the TCR alpha and TCR beta constant segments. Libraries were amplified in two PCR steps, with sample barcodes and sequencing adapters added in the second step. Sequencing of libraries was performed on Illumina HiSeq 2500 (2x100 bp) or NovaSeq (2x150 bp). In the source study's methods: Reads were demultiplexed and collapsed into UMI consensus sequences with MIGEC, and V(D)J alignment was performed with MiXCR. Clonotypes responding to the vaccine were identified with edgeR on replicate PBMC samples, with the criteria of FDR below 0.01 and a log2 fold change above 5 up to day 15. CD4 or CD8 identity was assigned to each bulk clonotype according to whether the clonotype was present at higher abundance in the sequenced CD4 repertoire or the sequenced CD8 repertoire. Starting from the raw public reads, TCRdb applied fastp trimming at Q25, assembled clones with MiXCR and retained in-frame beta chains. Rows with one shared CDR3 protein collapse into an entry with the most common genes and DNA. None of the V and J calls come from the authors' own analysis; TCRdb made them. The sample includes around 400,000 distinct CDR3 sequences, with roughly 11% observed a single time. Roughly 18% of the sample is taken by the ten largest.

The CDR3, from cysteine to phenylalanine, totals 14 residues. Just CDR3 DNA is preserved here, 42 bases in frame from base 1. CDR1 is given as PRHDT and CDR2 as FYEKMQ, both from the germline V gene (reference sequence). Clipping removes 6 bases from V and 5 bases from J, with 8 as the unmatched junction base count. These data originate in a study of T cells after yellow fever vaccination (dated by TCRdb to about 2019). Describing the broader study: The SMART-Seq v4 Ultra Low Input RNA kit was used to prepare libraries from fractions with low cell numbers. Bulk TCR alpha and beta repertoires were sequenced longitudinally to track T-cell clones before and after primary and booster YFV17D yellow fever vaccination. Two healthy male donors, one aged 18 to 30 and one aged 30 to 40 years, made up the cohort. Bulk PBMC replicates and cell subsets were isolated from blood drawn at multiple timepoints before and after both primary and secondary immunization. General conclusions and limits of the study: Most clones expanded after primary vaccination were re-detected after the booster (96% of CD4 and around 86% of CD8), suggesting broad memory maintenance. A small share of clonotypes was detected in both CD4 and CD8 compartments, with the overlap likely arising from convergent recombination. Compared with the primary T-cell response, the secondary T-cell response was faster but weaker, reaching its peak on day 5 rather than on day 15. The study included only a couple of donors, which limits how far the findings can be generalized. Computational filtering was required because FACS-sorted repertoires could contain abundant contaminating clonotypes from the bulk population.

The receptor's source is a man aged 18 to 35 who received the YFV17D yellow fever vaccine. The sample consisted of PBMCs, taken on the day of the first yellow fever vaccination. The chain employs TRBV13 and TRBJ2-3, with 7 central nucleotides matching TRBD1. The CDR3 has the sequence CASRPGQVEDTQYF. The base sequence is TGTGCCAGCAGACCAGGACAGGTAGAAGATACGCAGTATTTT.